What follows are 23 T cell receptor beta chains derived from one specimen sequenced in a study of identical twins. TCRdb redid the calling of the 5' RACE reads with MiXCR, one entry per CDR3 protein. The sample shows more than 200,000 distinct CDR3 sequences, approximately 9% of them seen only once. The sequencing sample was made of memory (CD45RO+) T cells sorted from blood. The source is a young woman in good health.

In this sample, this clonotype turned up a few times. The rearrangement uses TRBV5-1 and TRBJ2-3; D ambiguous. V gave up 3 bases and J gave up 2 bases, with 7 bases separating them. This CDR3 contains 13 residues. The germline CDR1 and CDR2 sequences are SGHRS and YFSETQ. CDR3 sequence (DNA): TGCGCCAGCAGCTCCCAACCCACAGATACGCAGTATTTT. Its translation: CASSSQPTDTQYF.

In this sample, this clonotype turned up many times. The chain employs TRBV7-9 and TRBJ1-4; D is uncertain. CDR1 SEHNR and CDR2 FQNEAQ come from the germline V gene (reference sequence). This CDR3 contains 15 residues. Between the trimmed V and J ends, which lost 5 bases and 0 bases, there was a span of 10 bases. The CDR3 DNA follows: TGTGCCAGCAGCCCCACGGGTGCAACTAATGAAAAACTGTTTTTT. Protein product: CASSPTGATNEKLFF.

This clonotype appeared many times. V usage is TRBV5-6 and J usage is TRBJ2-3; 9 bases are shared with TRBD1. Germline CDR1 and CDR2: SGHDT and YYEEEE. The CDR3 has 14 residues. V gave up 5 bases and J gave up 12 bases; unmatched junction bases: 13. CDR3 in amino acids: CASSHTSGTGIQYF. CDR3 in DNA: TGTGCCAGCAGTCATACTTCCGGGACAGGGATTCAGTATTTT.

This clonotype was seen ten or more times. V is TRBV11-2 and J is TRBJ2-2, with 12 bases lining up with TRBD2. With 0 bases clipped from V and 7 bases from J, the junction kept 3 bases outside the gene matches. The germline V gene encodes CDR1 SGHAT and CDR2 FQNNGV. CDR3 size: 16 residues. CDR3 coding DNA: TGTGCCAGCAGCTTAGAGCTAGCGGGGGGGTTCGGGGAGCTGTTTTTT. This codes for CASSLELAGGFGELFF.

This sequence joins TRBV18 and TRBJ2-1; D might be TRBD2 (7 bases). V was trimmed by 1 base and J by 10 bases, leaving 17 bases between them. The germline CDR1 and CDR2 sequences are KGHSH and LQKENI. This CDR3 has 15 amino acids. CDR3 DNA: TGTGCCAGCTCACCACTTGGGGGGGCCCCAAGGGAGCAGTTCTTC. Amino acids: CASSPLGGAPREQFF.

The V and J genes are TRBV12-3 or TRBV12-4 and TRBJ1-2; weak D call: TRBD1 (6 bases). The germline V and J ends were trimmed by 8 bases and 6 bases, with 19 bases remaining between them. CDR3 size: 14 residues. CDR3 coding DNA: TGTGCCAGCCGCCTGTCCCGCAGGGGCGATGGCTACACCTTC. This gives the protein CASRLSRRGDGYTF.

Note on this clonotype: The conserved final phenylalanine or tryptophan is absent from the CDR3, which likely points to a read error. It is unclear where the CDR3 begins or ends on the DNA, so no DNA is shown, and the CDR3 is as TCRdb lists it. V is TRBV7-9 and J is TRBJ1-3; the table assigns TRBD1, which was not confirmed against the DNA. The CDR3 has 9 amino acids, counting both end residues. Germline V lookup: CDR1 SEHNR, CDR2 FQNEAQ (reference sequence). The chain's CDR3 is CASPPRSVV.

The chain employs TRBV12-3 or TRBV12-4 and TRBJ1-5; D call uncertain. V gave up 7 bases and J gave up 0 bases, with 7 bases separating them. The CDR3 covers 13 residues. The chain's CDR3 is CASTLNSNQPQHF. CDR3 DNA sequence: TGTGCCAGCACCTTGAATAGCAATCAGCCCCAGCATTTT.

The V call is TRBV20-1, the J call TRBJ2-7; 9 bases agree with TRBD1. CDR3 length: 13 residues. Germline V lookup: CDR1 DFQATT, CDR2 SNEGSKA (reference sequence). V was clipped by 2 bases and J by 5 bases; unmatched bases: 4. In DNA, the CDR3 is TGCAGTGCTAGATCTACAGGGGGCGACGAGCAGTACTTC. This codes for CSARSTGGDEQYF.

The V call is TRBV15, the J call TRBJ1-2; TRBD1 is a possible D gene (6 bases). This CDR3 has 14 amino acids. Germline CDR1 is LNHNV and CDR2 is YYDKDF (reference sequence). The V end lost 2 bases, the J end lost 7 bases, and 14 bases lay between the germline ends. CDR3 nucleotides: TGTGCCACCAGCAGACCCCGACAGGTGGTTGGCTACACCTTC. Its protein is CATSRPRQVVGYTF.

The chain combines TRBV4-3 with TRBJ2-2; 10 nucleotides line up with TRBD2. Germline loops: CDR1 LGHNA, CDR2 YSLEER. Losses at the gene ends were 4 bases for V and 1 base for J; bases not matched to a gene: 0. This CDR3 comprises 15 residues. The CDR3 sequence: CASSPSGGNTGELFF. The CDR3 nucleotides are TGCGCCAGCAGCCCTAGCGGGGGGAACACCGGGGAGCTGTTTTTT.

This clonotype was found a few times. The chain carries TRBV24-1 and TRBJ2-7, with D hard to call. Per germline, CDR1 KGHDR and CDR2 SFDVKD. The CDR3 is 15 residues long. V lost 5 bases, J lost 0 bases, and 13 bases lay in between. CDR3 in amino acids: CATSGEGSPSYEQYF. The CDR3 DNA reads TGTGCCACCAGTGGAGAAGGTTCCCCCTCCTACGAGCAGTACTTC.

This clonotype was counted only a few times. The chain recombines TRBV2 with TRBJ2-5, with a weak D call TRBD2 (7 bases). Germline V gene data show CDR1 as SNHLY and CDR2 as FYNNEI. There are 15 residues in the CDR3. With 3 bases removed from V and 1 base from J, the gap between germline ends came to 12 bases. The CDR3 here is CASSDRGAGQETQYF. DNA of the CDR3: TGTGCCAGCAGTGATCGGGGGGCCGGCCAAGAGACCCAGTACTTC. Complete variable domain (other parts from reference TRBV2 and TRBJ2-5): EPEVTQTPSHQVTQMGQEVILRCVPISNHLYFYWYRQILGQKVEFLVSFYNNEISEKSEIFDDQFSVERPDGSNFTLKIRSTKLEDSAMYFCASSDRGAGQETQYFGPGTRLLVL.

This clonotype has more than one count but fewer than ten. The chain recombines TRBV6-1 with TRBJ2-7, with D unclear. The CDR3 consists of 14 residues. With 6 bases removed from V and 5 bases from J, the gap between germline ends came to 17 bases. The germline gives CDR1 MNHNS, CDR2 SASEGT. The CDR3 DNA reads as TGTGCCAGCAGCAAGGGCTGGTCAAACGACGAGCAGTACTTC. Amino acids: CASSKGWSNDEQYF.

V is TRBV7-2 and J is TRBJ2-5; 8 bases agree with TRBD2. The CDR3 has 15 amino acids. Per germline, CDR1 SGHTA and CDR2 FQGNSA. With V trimmed by 5 bases and J by 5 bases, 10 bases remained unmatched. The CDR3 loop reads CASSHTAGTRETQYF. For the CDR3, the DNA is TGTGCCAGCAGCCACACCGCCGGGACTAGGGAGACCCAGTACTTC.

This clonotype was counted between two and nine times. The V gene is TRBV6-5, the J gene TRBJ1-2, with no clear D. CDR1 is MNHEY, CDR2 SVGAGI, per germline. Trimming shortened V by 2 bases and J by 5 bases, and 12 bases separated the two germline ends. This CDR3 region has 14 residues. The CDR3 here is CASSYGQTMYGYTF. CDR3 in DNA: TGTGCCAGCAGTTACGGGCAGACAATGTATGGCTACACCTTC.

On this clonotype: This clone may be a read error of a much larger clone one base away. The V gene is TRBV20-1, the J gene TRBJ2-2; 7 positions agree with TRBD1. The junction had 11 bases not matched to a gene; V was cut back by 4 bases and J by 3 bases. Germline CDR1 is DFQATT and CDR2 is SNEGSKA (reference sequence). The CDR3 runs to 16 residues. CDR3 bases: TGCAGTGCTACAAAGGTTGACAGGGTTTACACCGGGGAGCTGTTTTTT. This gives the protein CSATKVDRVYTGELFF.

The J gene is TRBJ2-7, the V gene TRBV12-3 or TRBV12-4, with 9 nucleotides matching TRBD1. The CDR3 consists of 14 residues. J gave up 6 bases and V 7 bases, and 10 bases lay outside the gene matches. The CDR3 DNA reads TGTGCCAGCACTAACCGGGACAGGGATGCCGAGCAGTACTTC. Translated, it gives CASTNRDRDAEQYF.

The rearrangement joins TRBV7-6 to TRBJ2-5, with 8 nucleotides matching TRBD1. V lost 1 base to trimming and J lost 1 base; unmatched junction nucleotides: 5. Germline V lookup: CDR1 SGHVS, CDR2 FNYEAQ. The CDR3 has 16 amino acids. This chain's CDR3 is CASSLGTGLGQETQYF. The CDR3 DNA reads TGTGCCAGCAGCTTAGGGACAGGGTTAGGCCAAGAGACCCAGTACTTC.

This clonotype was seen repeatedly, ten times or more. CDR3 sequence: CAVHRNTGELFF. The CDR3 nucleotides are TGTGCCGTTCACAGGAACACCGGGGAGCTGTTTTTT. This chain uses TRBV6-5 with TRBJ2-2; D remains ambiguous. Trimming removed 11 bases at V and 1 base at J, with 8 bases between. The CDR3 sequence is 12 residues long. Germline CDR1 is MNHEY and CDR2 is SVGAGI.

This clonotype was seen only a few times. This rearrangement joins TRBV12-3 or TRBV12-4 to TRBJ2-3; D may be TRBD2 (5 bases). Trimming took 6 bases from V and 3 from J, leaving 19 bases between them. The CDR3 has 16 amino acids. CDR3 in DNA: TGTGCCAGCAGCCCCCACGAGGGAGTCGGGACAGATACGCAGTATTTT. Protein product: CASSPHEGVGTDTQYF.

This clonotype was detected ten times or more. The chain is built from TRBV3-1 and TRBJ2-1, with 11 bases identical to TRBD2. V was pared by 4 bases and J by 8 bases, with 4 bases of the junction left unmatched. This CDR3 has 14 residues. Germline loops: CDR1 LGHDT, CDR2 YNNKEL (reference sequence). CDR3 coding DNA: TGTGCCAGCAGCCTACTAGCGGGGGTATATGAGCAGTTCTTC. It yields the protein CASSLLAGVYEQFF.

The genes are TRBV29-1 and TRBJ2-7; 10 bases are shared with TRBD1. With 4 bases clipped from V and 5 bases from J, the junction kept 8 bases outside the gene matches. Germline lookup yields CDR1 SQVTM and CDR2 ANQGSEA. CDR3 length equals 14 residues. CDR3 nucleotide sequence: TGCAGCGTTGCCGGGACAGGGGTGGTGGACGAGCAGTACTTC. It encodes CSVAGTGVVDEQYF.